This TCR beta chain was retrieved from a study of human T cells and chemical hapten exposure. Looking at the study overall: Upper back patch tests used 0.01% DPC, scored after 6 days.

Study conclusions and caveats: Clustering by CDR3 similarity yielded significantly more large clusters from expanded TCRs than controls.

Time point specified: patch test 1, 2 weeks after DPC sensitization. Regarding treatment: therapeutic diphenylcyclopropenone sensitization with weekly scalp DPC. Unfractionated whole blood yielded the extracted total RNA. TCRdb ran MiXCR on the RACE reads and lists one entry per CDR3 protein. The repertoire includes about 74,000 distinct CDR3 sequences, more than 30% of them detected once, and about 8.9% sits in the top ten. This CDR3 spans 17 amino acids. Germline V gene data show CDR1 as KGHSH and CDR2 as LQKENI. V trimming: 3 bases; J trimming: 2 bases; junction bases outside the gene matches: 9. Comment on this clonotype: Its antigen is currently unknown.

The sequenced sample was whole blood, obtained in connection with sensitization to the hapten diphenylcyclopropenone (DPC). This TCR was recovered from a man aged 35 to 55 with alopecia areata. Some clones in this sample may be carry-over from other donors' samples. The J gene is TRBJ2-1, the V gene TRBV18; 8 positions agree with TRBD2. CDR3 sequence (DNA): TGTGCCAGCTCACCTACTCTTGCGGGAGGAACCTACAATGAGCAGTTCTTC. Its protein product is CASSPTLAGGTYNEQFF.